These 8 T cell receptor beta chains came from one sample sequenced in a study of blood T cell repertoires in COVID-19. Profiling relied on immunoSEQ multiplex PCR, and the TCRdb table lists in-frame clones only, not all of them. The sample comprises 250,000 or so clones, 86% of which are singletons, and about 3% rests with the top ten. The sequencing sample was made of peripheral blood. Source of these receptors: a woman between 25 and 40 years old with active or convalescent COVID-19.

The count of this clone is one. CDR3 nucleotide sequence: TGTGCCAGCAGCGTAGATTGGACAGGGAAGAATCAGCCCCAGCATTTT. It is translated as CASSVDWTGKNQPQHF. V and J are TRBV9 and TRBJ1-5; 8 bases map to TRBD1. V dropped 0 bases and J dropped 4; count of bases not matched to a gene: 6. The CDR3 is 16 amino acids. Germline values: CDR1 SGDLS, CDR2 YYNGEE.

This chain uses TRBV5-4 with TRBJ1-6; D possibly corresponds to TRBD1 (6 bases). V lost 0 bases to trimming and J lost 4 bases, with 11 bases between them. Looked up from germline, CDR1 is SGHNT and CDR2 is YYREEE (reference sequence). This CDR3 spans 16 amino acids. The chain's CDR3 is CASSLDLQGYNSPLHF. CDR3 sequence (DNA): TGTGCCAGCAGCTTGGATCTCCAGGGGTATAATTCACCCCTCCACTTT.

This sequence joins TRBV30 and TRBJ1-2; D may be TRBD1 (6 bases). The CDR3 is made up of 13 amino acids. Trimming took off 4 bases at V and 6 bases at J, with 15 bases between the two ends. Germline-derived CDR1 and CDR2 are GTSNPN and SVGIG (reference sequence). The CDR3 sequence is CAWTRTGLDGYTF. The CDR3 bases are TGTGCCTGGACTCGAACAGGGCTGGATGGCTACACCTTC.

This clone appeared once. The genes are TRBV6-5 and TRBJ1-3, with D unresolved. This CDR3 is 14 amino acids long. Trimming left V 6 bases short and J 4 bases short, with 13 bases between. In germline, CDR1 is MNHEY, CDR2 SVGAGI. CDR3 region: CASRSSAAGNTIYF. The CDR3 DNA is TGTGCCAGCAGGAGCAGTGCGGCGGGAAACACCATATATTTT.

This sequence joins TRBV25-1 and TRBJ1-3; a possible D gene is TRBD1 (5 bases). The CDR3 contains 13 residues. CDR1 MGHDK and CDR2 SYGVNS come from the germline V gene. V lost 5 bases to trimming and J lost 6 bases, with 11 bases between them. As DNA, the CDR3 is TGTGCCAGCAGTTACGGGGGGGTAAACACCATATATTTT. This encodes CASSYGGVNTIYF. Supplemented by reference TRBV25-1 and TRBJ1-3, the full variable domain reads EADIYQTPRYLVIGTGKKITLECSQTMGHDKMYWYQQDPGMELHLIHYSYGVNSTEKGDLSSESTVSRIRTEHFPLTLESARPSHTSQYLCASSYGGVNTIYFGEGSWLTVV.

This clone occurred a few times. The chain uses TRBV2 and TRBJ2-7; tentative D call: TRBD2 (5 bases). This CDR3 spans 13 amino acids. From germline, CDR1 is SNHLY and CDR2 FYNNEI. The germline V and J ends were trimmed by 0 bases and 6 bases, with 9 bases remaining between them. CDR3 sequence (DNA): TGTGCCAGCAGTGAAGCGCTTCTAGCCGAGCAGTACTTC. Translating it yields CASSEALLAEQYF.

The chain combines TRBV6-4 with TRBJ1-2; no reliable D call. This CDR3 has 15 amino acids. Looked up from germline, CDR1 is MRHNA and CDR2 is SNTAGT. V shed 0 bases and J shed 0 bases, with 8 bases lying between them. The CDR3 DNA sequence: TGTGCCAGCAGTGACTCGGGAGTGGCTAACTATGGCTACACCTTC. Translated: CASSDSGVANYGYTF.

A single count supports this clone. The V gene is TRBV27, the J gene TRBJ2-1, with 7 bases matching TRBD1. In germline, CDR1 is MNHEY, CDR2 SMNVEV (reference sequence). The junction had 6 bases not matched to a gene; V was cut back by 4 bases and J by 3 bases. The CDR3 runs to 15 residues. The CDR3 nucleotides are TGTGCCAGCAGTTCACGAGGGGGCCTCTACAATGAGCAGTTCTTC. Translated, it gives CASSSRGGLYNEQFF.